These 8 T cell receptor beta chains originate from one sample sequenced in a study of CD4+ T cells in melanoma. Assay used: immunoSEQ multiplex PCR; TCRdb lists only in-frame clones, some missing. The top ten hold 3% to 4% of the sample, which has more than 90,000 clones, roughly 90% seen once. The sequenced sample consisted of peripheral blood. Receptors originate from a human donor with melanoma.

The V and J genes are TRBV19 and TRBJ2-4; 7 bases agree with TRBD1. This CDR3 has 16 amino acids. Germline lookup yields CDR1 LNHDA and CDR2 SQIVND (reference sequence). The ends lost 1 base at V and 6 bases at J; junction bases unmatched: 9. The CDR3 region has the DNA TGTGCCAGTAGTATAGGGGCAAGGGGGCTAGTAAACATTCAGTACTTC. Translating gives CASSIGARGLVNIQYF.

J is TRBJ1-2 and V is TRBV30; possible D gene TRBD1, 5 bases. CDR3 length equals 12 residues. The germline gives CDR1 GTSNPN, CDR2 SVGIG (reference sequence). The ends were cut back, 8 bases at V and 7 bases at J, with 17 bases in the middle. CDR3 region: CADERQGGGYTF. The DNA for the CDR3 is TGTGCCGACGAACGGCAGGGTGGTGGCTACACCTTC.

V gene TRBV11-2 combines with J gene TRBJ2-5; D is perhaps TRBD1 or TRBD2 (6 bases each). Trimming shortened V by 1 base and J by 3 bases, and 12 bases separated the two germline ends. The CDR3 totals 15 residues. Per the germline V gene, CDR1 is SGHAT and CDR2 is FQNNGV. The CDR3 here is CASSLGGAGKETQYF. The CDR3 nucleotides are TGTGCCAGCAGCTTAGGGGGGGCCGGTAAAGAGACCCAGTACTTC.

The chain uses TRBV18 and TRBJ2-3; D not resolved. The V and J ends lost 8 bases and 1 base respectively, with 10 bases between them. CDR1 and CDR2 from the germline V gene are KGHSH and LQKENI. The CDR3 consists of 13 residues. CDR3 DNA sequence: TGTGCCAGCACCGACACACGCACAGATACGCAGTATTTT. Translation gives CASTDTRTDTQYF.

The rearrangement uses TRBV5-8 and TRBJ1-2; unclear D gene. From germline, CDR1 is SGHTS and CDR2 YDEGEE. CDR3 size: 14 residues. Trimming stripped 0 bases from V and 4 bases from J, with 10 bases between. The CDR3 nucleotides read TGTGCCAGCAGCTTGGGGCAAGGAACCTATGGCTACACCTTC. This encodes CASSLGQGTYGYTF.

The J gene is TRBJ2-5, the V gene TRBV4-3; 7 bases map to TRBD2. With 3 bases clipped from V and 11 bases from J, the junction kept 9 bases outside the gene matches. Per the germline V gene, CDR1 is LGHNA and CDR2 is YSLEER. The CDR3 contains 13 residues. Written as DNA, the CDR3 is TGCGCCAGCAGCCAGCTAGAGTCGCGGGAGCAGTACTTC. This encodes CASSQLESREQYF.

The chain employs TRBV6-1 and TRBJ2-7; 9 bases are a match to TRBD2. With 7 bases clipped from V and 2 bases from J, the junction kept 9 bases outside the gene matches. Germline values: CDR1 MNHNS, CDR2 SASEGT. CDR3 length: 15 residues. CDR3 region: CASIRAAGGPYEQYF. Written as DNA, the CDR3 is TGTGCCAGCATCCGAGCAGCGGGGGGCCCCTACGAGCAGTACTTC.

The chain joins TRBV7-9 to TRBJ2-7; 11 nucleotides align to TRBD1. In germline, CDR1 is SEHNR, CDR2 FQNEAQ (reference sequence). Trimming cost V 1 base and J 2 bases; bases outside gene matches: 4. The length of the CDR3 is 16 residues. The CDR3 DNA sequence: TGTGCCAGCAGCTTAGGTTCGGGACAGGGGGCCTACGAGCAGTACTTC. Its protein is CASSLGSGQGAYEQYF.